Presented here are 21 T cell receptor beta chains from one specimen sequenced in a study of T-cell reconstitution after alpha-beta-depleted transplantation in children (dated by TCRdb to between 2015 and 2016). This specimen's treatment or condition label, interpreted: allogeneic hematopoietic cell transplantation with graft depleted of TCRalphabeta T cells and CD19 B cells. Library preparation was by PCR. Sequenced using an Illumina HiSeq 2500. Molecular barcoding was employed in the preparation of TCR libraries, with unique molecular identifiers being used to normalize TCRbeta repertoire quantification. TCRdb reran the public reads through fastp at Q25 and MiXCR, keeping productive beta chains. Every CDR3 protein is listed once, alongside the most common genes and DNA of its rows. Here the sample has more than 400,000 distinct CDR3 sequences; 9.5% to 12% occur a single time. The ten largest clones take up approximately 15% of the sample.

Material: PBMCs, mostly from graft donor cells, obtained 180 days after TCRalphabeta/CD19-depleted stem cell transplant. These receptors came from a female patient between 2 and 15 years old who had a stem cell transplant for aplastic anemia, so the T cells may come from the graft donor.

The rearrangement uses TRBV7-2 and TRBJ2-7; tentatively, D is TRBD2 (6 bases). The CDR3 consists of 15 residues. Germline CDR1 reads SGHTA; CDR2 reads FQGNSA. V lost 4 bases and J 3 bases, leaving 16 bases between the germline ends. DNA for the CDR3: TGTGCCAGCAGCTCTCACCCGGGGGTGGGCTACGAGCAGTACTTC. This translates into CASSSHPGVGYEQYF.

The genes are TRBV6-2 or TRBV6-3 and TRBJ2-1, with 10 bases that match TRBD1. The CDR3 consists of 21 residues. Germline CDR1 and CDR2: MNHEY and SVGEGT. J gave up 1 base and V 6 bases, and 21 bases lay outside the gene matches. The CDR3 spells CASSYAIPGQGPQSSYNEQFF. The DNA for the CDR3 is TGTGCCAGCAGCTACGCCATTCCGGGACAGGGGCCCCAATCTTCCTACAATGAGCAGTTCTTC.

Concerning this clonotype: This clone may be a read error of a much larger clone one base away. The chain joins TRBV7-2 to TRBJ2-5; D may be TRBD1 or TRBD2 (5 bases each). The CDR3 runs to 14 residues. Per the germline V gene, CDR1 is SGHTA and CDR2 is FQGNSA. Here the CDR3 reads CASSPGRNQKTQYF. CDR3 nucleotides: TGTGCCAGCAGCCCGGGACGAAACCAAAAGACCCAGTACTTC. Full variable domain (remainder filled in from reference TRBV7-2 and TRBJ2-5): GAGVSQSPSNKVTEKGKDVELRCDPISGHTALYWYRQSLGQGLEFLIYFQGNSAPDKSGLPSDRFSAERTGGSVSTLTIQRTQQEDSAVYLCASSPGRNQKTQYFGPGTRLLVL.

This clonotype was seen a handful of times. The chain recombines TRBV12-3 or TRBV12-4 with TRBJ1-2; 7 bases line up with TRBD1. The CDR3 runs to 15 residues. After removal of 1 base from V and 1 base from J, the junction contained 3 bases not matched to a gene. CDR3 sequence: CASSLEGANNYGYTF. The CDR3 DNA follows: TGTGCCAGCAGTTTAGAGGGGGCGAATAACTATGGCTACACCTTC.

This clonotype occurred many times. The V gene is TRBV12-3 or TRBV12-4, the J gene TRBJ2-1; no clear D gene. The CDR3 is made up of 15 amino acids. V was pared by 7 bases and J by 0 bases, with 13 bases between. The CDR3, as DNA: TGTGCCAGCAACTTAAAGTTGGGCTCCTACAATGAGCAGTTCTTC. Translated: CASNLKLGSYNEQFF.

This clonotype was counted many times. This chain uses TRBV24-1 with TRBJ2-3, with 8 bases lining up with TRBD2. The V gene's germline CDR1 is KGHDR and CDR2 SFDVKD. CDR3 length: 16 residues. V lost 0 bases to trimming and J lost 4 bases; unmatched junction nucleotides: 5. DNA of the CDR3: TGTGCCACCAGTGATTTGCGGGAGGGCCGTGCAGATACGCAGTATTTT. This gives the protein CATSDLREGRADTQYF.

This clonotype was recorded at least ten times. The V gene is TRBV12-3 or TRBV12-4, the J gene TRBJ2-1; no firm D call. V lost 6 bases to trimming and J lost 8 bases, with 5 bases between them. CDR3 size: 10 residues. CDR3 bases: TGTGCCAGCAGGGCTCATGAGCAGTTCTTC. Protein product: CASRAHEQFF.

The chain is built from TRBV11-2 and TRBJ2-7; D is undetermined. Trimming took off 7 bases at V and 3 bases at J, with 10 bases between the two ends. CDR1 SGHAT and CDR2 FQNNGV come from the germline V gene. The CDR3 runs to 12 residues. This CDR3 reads CASTLLGYEQYF. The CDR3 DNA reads TGTGCCAGCACCCTGCTGGGCTACGAGCAGTACTTC.

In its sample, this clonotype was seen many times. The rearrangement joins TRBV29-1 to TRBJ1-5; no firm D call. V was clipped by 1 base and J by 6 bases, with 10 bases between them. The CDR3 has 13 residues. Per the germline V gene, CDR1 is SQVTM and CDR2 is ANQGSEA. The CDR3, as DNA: TGCAGCGTTGAAGTTACCGTCGGTCAGCCCCAGCATTTT. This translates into CSVEVTVGQPQHF.

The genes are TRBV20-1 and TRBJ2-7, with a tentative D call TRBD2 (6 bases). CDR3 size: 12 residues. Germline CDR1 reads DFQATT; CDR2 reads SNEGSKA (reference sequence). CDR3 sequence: CSLRPDYYEQYF. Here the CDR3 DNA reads TGCAGCCTTCGACCGGACTACTACGAGCAGTACTTC.

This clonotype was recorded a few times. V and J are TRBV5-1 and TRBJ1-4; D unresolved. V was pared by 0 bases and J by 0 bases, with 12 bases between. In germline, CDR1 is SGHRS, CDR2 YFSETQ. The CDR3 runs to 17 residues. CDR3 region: CASSLGVPLATNEKLFF. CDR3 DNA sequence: TGCGCCAGCAGCTTGGGAGTCCCGCTTGCAACTAATGAAAAACTGTTTTTT. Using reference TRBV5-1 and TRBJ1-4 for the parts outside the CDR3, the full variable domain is KAGVTQTPRYLIKTRGQQVTLSCSPISGHRSVSWYQQTPGQGLQFLFEYFSETQRNKGNFPGRFSGRQFSNSRSEMNVSTLELGDSALYLCASSLGVPLATNEKLFFGSGTQLSVL.

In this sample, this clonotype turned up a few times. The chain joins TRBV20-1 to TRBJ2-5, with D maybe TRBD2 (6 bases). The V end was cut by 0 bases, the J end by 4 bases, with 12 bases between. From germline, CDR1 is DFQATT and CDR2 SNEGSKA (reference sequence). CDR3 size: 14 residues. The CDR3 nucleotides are TGCAGTGCTAGAGATGGAAGGAGGGGAGAGACCCAGTACTTC. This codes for CSARDGRRGETQYF.

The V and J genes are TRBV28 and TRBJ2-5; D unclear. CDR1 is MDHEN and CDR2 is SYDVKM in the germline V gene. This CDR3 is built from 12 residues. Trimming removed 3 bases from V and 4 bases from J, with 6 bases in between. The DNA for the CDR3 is TGTGCCAGCAGTTTCCCTCCAGAGACCCAGTACTTC. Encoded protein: CASSFPPETQYF. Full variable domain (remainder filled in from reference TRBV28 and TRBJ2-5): DVKVTQSSRYLVKRTGEKVFLECVQDMDHENMFWYRQDPGLGLRLIYFSYDVKMKEKGDIPEGYSVSREKKERFSLILESASTNQTSMYLCASSFPPETQYFGPGTRLLVL.

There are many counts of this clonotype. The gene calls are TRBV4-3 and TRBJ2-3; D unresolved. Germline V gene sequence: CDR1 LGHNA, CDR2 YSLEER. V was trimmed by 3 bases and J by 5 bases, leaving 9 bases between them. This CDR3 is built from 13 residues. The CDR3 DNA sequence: TGCGCCAGCAGCCAGGGTATTGAAGATACGCAGTATTTT. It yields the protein CASSQGIEDTQYF.

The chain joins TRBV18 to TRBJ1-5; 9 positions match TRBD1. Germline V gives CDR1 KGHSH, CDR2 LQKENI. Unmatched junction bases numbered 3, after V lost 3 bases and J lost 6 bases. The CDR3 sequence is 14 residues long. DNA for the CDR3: TGTGCCAGCTCACCCGACAGGGGGTTTCAGCCCCAGCATTTT. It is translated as CASSPDRGFQPQHF. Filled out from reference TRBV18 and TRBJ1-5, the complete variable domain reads NAGVMQNPRHLVRRRGQEARLRCSPMKGHSHVYWYRQLPEEGLKFMVYLQKENIIDESGMPKERFSAEFPKEGPSILRIQQVVRGDSAAYFCASSPDRGFQPQHFGDGTRLSIL.

CDR3 protein: CAWSVFWSTEAFF. The CDR3 DNA is TGTGCCTGGAGTGTATTTTGGAGCACTGAAGCTTTCTTT. The chain recombines TRBV30 with TRBJ1-1; D remains unclear. This CDR3 is 13 amino acids long. V was clipped by 0 bases and J by 4 bases, with 9 bases between them. CDR1 and CDR2 (germline): GTSNPN, SVGIG (reference sequence). Variable domain in full (rest from reference TRBV30 and TRBJ1-1): SQTIHQWPATLVQPVGSPLSLECTVEGTSNPNLYWYRQAAGRGLQLLFYSVGIGQISSEVPQNLSASRPQDRQFILSSKKLLLSDSGFYLCAWSVFWSTEAFFGQGTRLTVV.

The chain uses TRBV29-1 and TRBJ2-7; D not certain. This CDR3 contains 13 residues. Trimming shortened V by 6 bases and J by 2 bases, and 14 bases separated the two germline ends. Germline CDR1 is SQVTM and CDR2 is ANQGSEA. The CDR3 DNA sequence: TGCAGCGTCCTCCCGCCGGATACCTACGAGCAGTACTTC. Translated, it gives CSVLPPDTYEQYF.

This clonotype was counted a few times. The CDR3 sequence: CASSRRGYITNEKLFF. The DNA for the CDR3 is TGTGCCAGCAGCCGCCGGGGGTATATAACTAATGAAAAACTGTTTTTT. The J gene is TRBJ1-4, the V gene TRBV28; possibly TRBD1 for D (5 bases). V lost 6 bases and J lost 1, with 15 bases in between. The CDR3 totals 16 residues. The germline V gene encodes CDR1 MDHEN and CDR2 SYDVKM.

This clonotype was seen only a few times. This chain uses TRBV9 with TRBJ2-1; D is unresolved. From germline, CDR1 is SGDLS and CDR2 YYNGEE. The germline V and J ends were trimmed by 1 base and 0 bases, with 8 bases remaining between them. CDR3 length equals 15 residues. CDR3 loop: CASSVMPGSYNEQFF. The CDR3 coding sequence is TGTGCCAGCAGCGTAATGCCTGGCTCCTACAATGAGCAGTTCTTC.

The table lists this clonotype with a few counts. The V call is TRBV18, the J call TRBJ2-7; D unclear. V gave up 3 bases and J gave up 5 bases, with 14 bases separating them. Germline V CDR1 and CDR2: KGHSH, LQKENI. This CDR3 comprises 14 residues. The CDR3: CASSPFSGDNEQYV. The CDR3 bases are TGTGCCAGCTCACCGTTTAGTGGGGATAACGAGCAGTACGTC.

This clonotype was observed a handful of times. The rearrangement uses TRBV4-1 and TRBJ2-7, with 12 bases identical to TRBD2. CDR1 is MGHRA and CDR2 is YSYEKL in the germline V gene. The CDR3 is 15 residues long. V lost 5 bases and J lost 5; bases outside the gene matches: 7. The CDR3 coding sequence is TGCGCCAGCAGCTCAACGTGGACTAGCGGGAACGAGCAGTACTTC. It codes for CASSSTWTSGNEQYF.